Below are 9 T cell receptor delta chains sequenced from a single sample in a study of gamma-delta chains in newborns, infants, children. TCRdb fed the reads to CATT. The table includes 2,000 or so delta-chain clones, around 3% detected once. The sequencing sample was made of blood. The source of these receptors is a child in good health.

For this clone: Other DNA sequences in this specimen translate into the identical CDR3. The CDR3 sequence is CACDTLTGGTPTDKLIF. CDR3 bases: TGTGCCTGTGACACCCTTACCGGGGGAACTCCCACCGATAAACTCATCTTT. The chain joins TRDV2 to TRDJ1; D might be TRDD3 (6 bases). The CDR3 spans 17 residues. Trimming removed 0 bases at V and 1 base at J, with 17 bases between. The germline V gene encodes CDR1 GEAIGNYY and CDR2 EKD.

This clone was counted a few times. This sequence may be a read error, since a much larger clone differs from it by one base. This same CDR3 is encoded by further DNA sequences in the sample. The V call is TRAV29/DV5, the J call TRDJ1, with 9 nucleotides matching TRDD3. CDR1 and CDR2 from the germline V gene are NSMFDY and ISSIKDK. The length of the CDR3 is 19 residues. The DNA of the CDR3 is TGTGCAGCAAGCGTTGACTTACTGGGGGAAGTACCGTACACCGACAAACTCATCTTT. This encodes CAASVDLLGEVPYTDKLIF.

The CDR3 spells CASFSHSPLGDPDKLIF. For the CDR3, the DNA is TGTGCCTCCTTCTCTCATTCTCCCTTGGGGGACCCCGATAAACTCATCTTT. V and J are TRDV3 and TRDJ1; 7 bases line up with TRDD3. The junction had 20 bases not matched to a gene; V was cut back by 4 bases and J by 3 bases. The CDR3 has 17 amino acids. Germline V gene data show CDR1 as TVYSNPD and CDR2 as GDNSRS (reference sequence).

In regard to this clone: A junction end diverges from the germline sequence, so it may reflect a read error. Other DNA sequences of this sample code for an identical CDR3. This CDR3 reads CALGERGYTGGYASDKLIF. Here the CDR3 DNA reads TGTGCTCTTGGGGAACGCGGTTACACTGGGGGATACGCTTCCGACAAACTCATCTTT. The rearrangement uses TRDV1 and TRDJ1; 13 bases align to TRDD3. CDR3 length: 19 residues. CDR1 and CDR2 from the germline V gene are TSWWSYY and QGS.

As for this clone: Being one base from a much bigger clone, this may be a read error. CDR3 protein: CALRPLGDRCTDKLIF. In DNA, the CDR3 is TGTGCTCTTCGCCCACTGGGGGATCGGTGCACCGATAAACTCATCTTT. V and J are TRDV1 and TRDJ1; 10 positions match TRDD3. Trimming removed 8 bases from V and 1 base from J; junction bases left unmatched: 10. CDR3 length: 16 amino acids. Per germline, CDR1 TSWWSYY and CDR2 QGS.

In its sample, this clone was seen a few times. Being one base from a much bigger clone, this may be a read error. The sample has other DNA sequences that encode this CDR3 too. The CDR3 nucleotides are TGTGCAGCAAGCGCGAAAGTTGACGATACCGATAAACTCATCTTT. It encodes CAASAKVDDTDKLIF. This rearrangement joins TRAV29/DV5 to TRDJ1; D gene uncertain. CDR3 length: 15 amino acids. The ends were cut back, 0 bases at V and 2 bases at J, with 14 bases in the middle. CDR1 and CDR2 (germline): NSMFDY, ISSIKDK.

A few counts support this clone. Possible read error: a much larger clone is one base away. DNA for the CDR3: TGTGCCTGCGAACCCTTAACACTGGGGGATACGCACACCGATAAACCCATCTTT. This gives the protein CACEPLTLGDTHTDKPIF. V and J are TRDV2 and TRDJ1; 13 bases agree with TRDD3. The CDR3 extends over 18 amino acids. The germline gives CDR1 GEAIGNYY, CDR2 EKD.

This clone was found a few times. A much larger clone differs from this one at a single base, so this may be a read error. Other nucleotide sequences in the sample specify the same CDR3. The chain combines TRDV2 with TRDJ2; 13 nucleotides match TRDD3. The length of the CDR3 is 20 residues. The germline gives CDR1 GEAIGNYY, CDR2 EKD. CDR3: CACDTVVLGDTTPIAAQLFF. The CDR3 DNA reads as TGTGCCTGTGACACCGTGGTACTGGGGGATACGACCCCGATCGCAGCACAGCTCTTCTTT.

This clone counts as large (0.1 to 1%). This chain connects TRDV3 to TRDJ1; TRDD2 matches 9 bases. The germline gives CDR1 TVYSNPD, CDR2 GDNSRS (reference sequence). V gave up 2 bases and J gave up 3 bases; unmatched junction bases: 10. This CDR3 contains 15 residues. CDR3 coding DNA: TGTGCCTTTTCTCCTTCCTACTCCGTGGCCGATAAACTCATCTTT. Its translation is CAFSPSYSVADKLIF.